This T cell receptor beta chain was documented in a study of shared clonotypes between healthy human individuals. Researchers drew on roughly 100 million PBMCs for genomic DNA from unsorted samples. Original processing notes: Junction-only sequences without quality scores came from ImmunoSEQ, so filtering differed. Libraries were prepared by immunoSEQ multiplex PCR; TCRdb keeps only in-frame clonotypes and omits some of them. V and J calls and clone size are as listed in that table; D and trimming were resolved from the DNA. Of about 490,000 clones listed, around 73% are singletons. Germline CDR1 and CDR2: SGHTA and FQGNSA. V was cut by 4 bases and J by 8 bases, with 17 bases left in between. The CDR3 covers 14 residues.

This TCR was sampled from a woman in her forties in good health. Some clones in this sample may be carry-over from other donors' samples. The sample taken for sequencing was PBMCs. The chain employs TRBV7-2 and TRBJ1-2; TRBD1 is a possible D gene (6 bases). The CDR3 coding sequence is TGTGCCAGCAGCTCCACCAGGGGTGGCTTCGGCTACACCTTC. Its translation is CASSSTRGGFGYTF.